The rows below give T cell receptor beta chains drawn from one sample of a study of blood T cell repertoires in COVID-19. The data were produced by immunoSEQ multiplex PCR, yet TCRdb's version contains in-frame clones alone and is incomplete. The sample holds 150,000 to 200,000 clones, about 89% seen once. Sequenced input: peripheral blood. Receptors originate from a man aged 65 to 85 with acute or convalescent COVID-19. Both conserved end residues are part of each CDR3. D genes are given only for firm matches. Some rows have no size entry. The others give once, few or many, or a class for an expanded clone.

J	size	V	D	DNA	CDR3
TRBJ1-1	NA	TRBV3-1/TRBV3-2	NA	TGTGCCAGCAGCCTACAGGGCATGAACACTGAAGCTTTCTTT	CASSLQGMNTEAFF
TRBJ2-3	NA	TRBV28	TRBD2	TGTGCCAGCAGTTTACCGGGAGGGACCACAGATACGCAGTATTTT	CASSLPGGTTDTQYF
TRBJ2-5	NA	TRBV15	NA	TGTGCCACCAGCAGAGGAACGGTCCAAGAGACCCAGTACTTC	CATSRGTVQETQYF
TRBJ2-1	NA	TRBV3-1/TRBV3-2	TRBD2	TGTGCCAGCAGCCAGGACGGGGGGGCCAATGAGCAGTTCTTC	CASSQDGGANEQFF
TRBJ2-5	once	TRBV9	NA	TGTGCCAGCAGCGTTCAGGGTGAGACCCAGTACTTC	CASSVQGETQYF
TRBJ2-7	NA	TRBV18	NA	TGTGCCAGCTCACCACCGCTGTCAGGGCTTGGGAACGAGCAGTACTTC	CASSPPLSGLGNEQYF
TRBJ2-3	NA	TRBV2	NA	TGTGCCAGCAGTGAATTTGCGGACACAGATACGCAGTATTTT	CASSEFADTDTQYF
TRBJ2-2	NA	TRBV24-1	NA	TGTGCCACCAGTGATCGAGGGGGTACCGGGGAGCTGTTTTTT	CATSDRGGTGELFF
TRBJ1-4	NA	TRBV5-4	TRBD1	TGTGCCAGCAGAGGGACAGTGAACGAAAAACTGTTTTTT	CASRGTVNEKLFF
TRBJ2-3	NA	TRBV6-5	TRBD1	TGTGCCAGCAGGACAGGGGGCGATGGCACAGATACGCAGTATTTT	CASRTGGDGTDTQYF
TRBJ1-1	NA	TRBV11-2	NA	TGTGCCAGCAGCTTAGGCCGGGGGGCACTGAACACTGAAGCTTTCTTT	CASSLGRGALNTEAFF
TRBJ2-3	NA	TRBV30	NA	TGTGCCTGGAGTAGGGGCGGGGCAGATACGCAGTATTTT	CAWSRGGADTQYF
TRBJ2-7	once	TRBV28	TRBD2	TGTGCCAGCAGGCGGACTAGCGGGTCTTACGAGCAGTACTTC	CASRRTSGSYEQYF
TRBJ2-5	NA	TRBV3-1/TRBV3-2	NA	TGTGCCAGCAGCCAAGATCTCGCCCTTGGGGCCCAAGAGACCCAGTACTTC	CASSQDLALGAQETQYF
TRBJ1-1	NA	TRBV5-1	NA	TGCGCCAGCAGCTTGGATGCGCGCGAAGCTTTCTTT	CASSLDAREAFF
TRBJ2-7	NA	TRBV12-5	NA	TGTGCTAGCGGACATAGCGGCGAGCAGTACTTC	CASGHSGEQYF
TRBJ2-3	NA	TRBV6-6	NA	TGTGCCAGCAGTTACTCGAAGGGGGACACAGATACGCAGTATTTT	CASSYSKGDTDTQYF
TRBJ1-2	NA	TRBV15	TRBD1	TGTGCCACCAGCACCCGGGACAGGGAAAGTGGCTACACCTTC	CATSTRDRESGYTF
TRBJ1-5	NA	TRBV25-1	NA	TGTGCCAGCAGTGGGGGGCCTAGCAATCAGCCCCAGCATTTT	CASSGGPSNQPQHF
TRBJ1-5	NA	TRBV28	TRBD1	TGTGCCAGCACCTTCTACTGGGCCCGGGGACAGGGCGTTGGAGATCAGCCCCAGCATTTT	CASTFYWARGQGVGDQPQHF
TRBJ2-2	NA	TRBV18	TRBD1	TGTGCCAGCTCACCACCTGGCAGGGGGCCCGGCTACGGGGAGCTGTTTTTT	CASSPPGRGPGYGELFF
TRBJ2-5	NA	TRBV11-3	TRBD2	TGTGCCAGCAGCCCTGGGGGACTAGCGGGAGAAGGAGGAGAGACCCAGTACTTC	CASSPGGLAGEGGETQYF
TRBJ2-5	NA	TRBV6-1	TRBD1	TGTGCCAGCAGTGAACAAGGGGACAGGCGAGAGACCCAGTACTTC	CASSEQGDRRETQYF
TRBJ1-5	NA	TRBV28	TRBD1	TGTGCCAGTTCAACCGGGACAGGGATCCAGCCCCAGCATTTT	CASSTGTGIQPQHF
TRBJ2-5	NA	TRBV5-4	TRBD1	TGTGCCAGCAGCATCCGGACAGGGGGCGAGACCCAGTACTTC	CASSIRTGGETQYF
TRBJ2-7	NA	TRBV18	TRBD2	TGTGCCAGCTCACCCGGACTAGCACAATTACTGGAGCAGTACTTC	CASSPGLAQLLEQYF
TRBJ1-6	many	TRBV9	NA	TGTGCCAGCAGCTCAATGGGGGGGGCAAGTTCACCCCTCCACTTT	CASSSMGGASSPLHF
TRBJ2-3	NA	TRBV6-5	NA	TGTGCCAGCAGTCGTAGTTTCCGTGCAGATACGCAGTATTTT	CASSRSFRADTQYF
TRBJ2-1	NA	TRBV18	TRBD2	TGTGCCAGCTCATCCGGACTAGCGGGAACGGGTGAGCAGTTCTTC	CASSSGLAGTGEQFF
TRBJ2-7	NA	TRBV11-2	NA	TGTGCCAGCAGCCCCAGGTGGGACACCGACTACGAGCAGTACTTC	CASSPRWDTDYEQYF
TRBJ2-2	NA	TRBV10-2	NA	TGCGCCAGCAGTGGGGGGACACAATACACCGGGGAGCTGTTTTTT	CASSGGTQYTGELFF
TRBJ1-2	NA	TRBV6-1	NA	TGTGCCAGCAGTAGGGGCGGAACGGTCTATGGCTACACCTTC	CASSRGGTVYGYTF
TRBJ1-3	NA	TRBV7-6	NA	TGTGCCAGCAGCCTGGGCAACACCTTATATTTT	CASSLGNTLYF
TRBJ2-7	few	TRBV11-2	TRBD1	TGTGCCAGCAGCAAAGCAGGGGGCGGCGAGCAGTACTTC	CASSKAGGGEQYF
TRBJ1-2	once	TRBV6-5	TRBD1	TGTGCCAGCAGCCATCGACAGGGTAGTGGCTACACCTTC	CASSHRQGSGYTF